Each of the 20 T cell receptor beta chains below was sequenced from the same sample in a study of shared clonotypes between healthy human individuals (dated by TCRdb to the early 2020s). CD8 naive samples were obtained by positive selection for CCR7 among CD45RO-negative cells, yielding a CD45RA+CCR7+ population from which TemRA cells were excluded. The library came from the immunoSEQ multiplex PCR assay. In TCRdb, the immuneACCESS table is reduced to in-frame sequences with V and J assigned. These tables do not hold every clone; where another copy was compared, an unresolved V gene accounts for under half, and the others remain unexplained. This sample is represented by some 2,000,000 clones; roughly 95% of them were singletons. The ten top clones hold roughly 1% of the sample. Sequences were obtained from naive CD8+ T cells sorted from blood. The cell subset or site label of this sample denotes: CD45RA+CCR7+. The receptor set was obtained from a man between 18 and 29 years old in good health.

The CDR3, as DNA: TGTGCCAGCAGCCCTCAAGAAGGGAAGAACACCGGGGAGCTGTTTTTT. Amino acid sequence: CASSPQEGKNTGELFF. The J gene is TRBJ2-2, the V gene TRBV11-2; no clear D. Germline V gene data show CDR1 as SGHAT and CDR2 as FQNNGV. This CDR3 spans 16 amino acids. V shed 5 bases and J shed 1 base, with 14 bases lying between them.

The chain uses TRBV5-1 and TRBJ2-7, with a weak D call TRBD2 (6 bases). Germline V gives CDR1 SGHRS, CDR2 YFSETQ. The CDR3 is 15 residues long. Between the trimmed V and J ends, which lost 4 bases and 2 bases, there was a span of 16 bases. The CDR3: CASSPSASATYEQYF. The DNA for the CDR3 is TGCGCCAGCAGCCCGTCGGCTAGCGCAACCTACGAGCAGTACTTC.

V gene TRBV19 combines with J gene TRBJ2-6, with a possible D match to TRBD1 (5 bases). Germline loops: CDR1 LNHDA, CDR2 SQIVND (reference sequence). The V end lost 4 bases, the J end lost 0 bases, and 7 bases lay between the germline ends. This CDR3 has 15 residues. CDR3 nucleotide sequence: TGTGCCAGTAGTACCGACAGCTCTGGGGCCAACGTCCTGACTTTC. Protein product: CASSTDSSGANVLTF.

V usage is TRBV27 and J usage is TRBJ2-7; 11 bases fit TRBD2. V shed 7 bases and J 5 bases; nucleotides not matched to a gene: 10. CDR3 length: 15 residues. CDR1 and CDR2 (germline): MNHEY, SMNVEV (reference sequence). This CDR3 reads CASTQSLAGGHEQYF. The CDR3, as DNA: TGTGCCAGCACCCAGTCGCTAGCGGGGGGCCACGAGCAGTACTTC.

This chain uses TRBV13 with TRBJ2-2; unclear D gene. This CDR3 spans 13 amino acids. Germline V CDR1 and CDR2: PRHDT, FYEKMQ (reference sequence). V lost 5 bases and J lost 6, with 10 bases in between. CDR3 sequence reads: CASSPNAAGELFF. CDR3 nucleotides: TGTGCCAGCAGCCCTAACGCGGCCGGGGAGCTGTTTTTT.

The V call is TRBV29-1, the J call TRBJ1-3; D is unclear. The CDR3 is 13 residues long. Germline CDR1 and CDR2: SQVTM and ANQGSEA. The V end was cut by 4 bases, the J end by 4 bases, with 11 bases between. CDR3 protein: CSVAEASGNTIYF. CDR3 in DNA: TGCAGCGTTGCGGAGGCTTCGGGAAACACCATATATTTT. The whole variable domain, remainder taken from reference TRBV29-1 and TRBJ1-3, is SAVISQKPSRDICQRGTSLTIQCQVDSQVTMMFWYRQQPGQSLTLIATANQGSEATYESGFVIDKFPISRPNLTFSTLTVSNMSPEDSSIYLCSVAEASGNTIYFGEGSWLTVV.

This chain connects TRBV27 to TRBJ1-1; D perhaps matches TRBD1 (5 bases). The CDR3 is 14 amino acids. Trimming left V 7 bases short and J 2 bases short, with 14 bases between. Germline loops: CDR1 MNHEY, CDR2 SMNVEV (reference sequence). CDR3 protein: CASTEMRGNTEAFF. The CDR3 nucleotides read TGTGCCAGCACCGAGATGAGGGGAAACACTGAAGCTTTCTTT.

About this clone itself: The sample contains more than one DNA sequence encoding this CDR3. The genes are TRBV5-4 and TRBJ2-5; D is unclear. CDR3 length: 13 residues. Germline CDR1 SGHNT, CDR2 YYREEE (reference sequence). V was shortened by 0 bases and J by 5 bases, with 8 bases between the two germline ends. This CDR3 reads CASSLDGEETQYF. The CDR3 DNA reads TGTGCCAGCAGCTTGGATGGTGAGGAGACCCAGTACTTC.

Details on this clone: In the same sample, other DNA sequences code for this CDR3. The gene calls are TRBV2 and TRBJ1-5; D not certain. The germline gives CDR1 SNHLY, CDR2 FYNNEI. Trimming left V 3 bases short and J 4 bases short, with 13 bases between. This CDR3 contains 15 residues. CDR3 sequence (DNA): TGTGCCAGCAGTGAGGGCGGCTTTGGAAATCAGCCCCAGCATTTT. As protein: CASSEGGFGNQPQHF.

The chain uses TRBV11-1 and TRBJ1-6; 7 nucleotides agree with TRBD1. CDR3 length: 16 amino acids. CDR1 and CDR2 (germline): SGHAT, FQDESV (reference sequence). With 0 bases clipped from V and 5 bases from J, the junction kept 4 bases outside the gene matches. DNA for the CDR3: TGTGCCAGCAGCTTAGCAGGGGGCGCCCATAATTCACCCCTCCACTTT. Protein sequence: CASSLAGGAHNSPLHF.

The chain joins TRBV11-2 to TRBJ2-7; 7 nucleotides align to TRBD1. After removal of 3 bases from V and 2 bases from J, the junction contained 7 bases not matched to a gene. The CDR3 consists of 15 residues. CDR1 is SGHAT, CDR2 FQNNGV, per germline. CDR3 bases: TGTGCCAGCAGCTTGGAGGCAGGGGGAGCCTACGAGCAGTACTTC. Protein: CASSLEAGGAYEQYF.

This clone was counted a single time. The gene calls are TRBV27 and TRBJ2-7, with 12 bases lining up with TRBD1. CDR1 MNHEY and CDR2 SMNVEV come from the germline V gene (reference sequence). V was clipped by 7 bases and J by 5 bases; unmatched bases: 3. The CDR3 spans 13 residues. In DNA, the CDR3 is TGTGCCAGCAAGGGACAGGGGGCCCACGAGCAGTACTTC. It translates to CASKGQGAHEQYF.

The gene calls are TRBV5-4 and TRBJ1-2; tentative D call: TRBD1 (5 bases). V lost 2 bases, J lost 4 bases, and 12 bases lay in between. This CDR3 comprises 14 residues. Germline CDR1 and CDR2: SGHNT and YYREEE (reference sequence). CDR3: CASSLNGAGYGYTF. The CDR3 DNA is TGTGCCAGCAGCTTAAATGGGGCGGGCTATGGCTACACCTTC.

The V gene is TRBV10-1, the J gene TRBJ2-1; 7 nucleotides align to TRBD1. CDR1 WNHNN and CDR2 SYGVQD come from the germline V gene (reference sequence). V trimming: 3 bases; J trimming: 2 bases; junction bases outside the gene matches: 4. The CDR3 is 15 residues long. CDR3 protein: CASSERDSAYNEQFF. CDR3 nucleotide sequence: TGCGCCAGCAGTGAACGGGACAGCGCCTACAATGAGCAGTTCTTC.

This clone was counted a single time. The rearrangement joins TRBV19 to TRBJ1-3, with D uncertain. The V gene lost 6 bases and the J gene lost 0 bases, with 9 bases spanning the gap. The CDR3 extends over 14 amino acids. Germline values: CDR1 LNHDA, CDR2 SQIVND (reference sequence). The CDR3 DNA is TGTGCCAGTAGCCTAACCCTCTCTGGAAACACCATATATTTT. Translating gives CASSLTLSGNTIYF.

The V call is TRBV10-1, the J call TRBJ2-7; D remains unclear. V was shortened by 4 bases and J by 2 bases, with 9 bases between the two germline ends. Germline assignment: CDR1 WNHNN and CDR2 SYGVQD (reference sequence). There are 13 residues in the CDR3. CDR3 nucleotide sequence: TGCGCCAGCAGTGCAGGTGGCCCCTACGAGCAGTACTTC. Residues: CASSAGGPYEQYF.

Note on this clone: The same CDR3 can be traced to other DNA sequences in this sample. This rearrangement joins TRBV13 to TRBJ2-1; D possibly corresponds to TRBD2 (5 bases). Germline CDR1 and CDR2: PRHDT and FYEKMQ (reference sequence). The V end lost 5 bases, the J end lost 1 base, and 12 bases lay between the germline ends. The CDR3 extends over 15 amino acids. CDR3 sequence (DNA): TGTGCCAGCAGCCTAGAGGGCCGGTCCTACAATGAGCAGTTCTTC. Translated, it gives CASSLEGRSYNEQFF.

This clone appeared a single time. The V gene is TRBV28, the J gene TRBJ1-2; no firm D call. The V end was cut by 1 base, the J end by 0 bases, with 12 bases between. Germline values: CDR1 MDHEN, CDR2 SYDVKM. This CDR3 spans 16 amino acids. The DNA of the CDR3 is TGTGCCAGCAGTTTATCTACATCGCCGACTAACTATGGCTACACCTTC. Amino acid sequence: CASSLSTSPTNYGYTF.

The rearrangement uses TRBV7-6 and TRBJ1-1; no definite D call. V dropped 1 base and J dropped 4 bases, with 13 bases sitting between them. Germline CDR1 SGHVS, CDR2 FNYEAQ. This CDR3 region has 15 residues. This CDR3 is CASSLESAWSTEAFF. CDR3 sequence (DNA): TGTGCCAGCAGCTTAGAATCAGCCTGGTCCACTGAAGCTTTCTTT.

The chain recombines TRBV10-3 with TRBJ2-3; 11 nucleotides match TRBD2. This CDR3 has 15 residues. Germline V gene sequence: CDR1 ENHRY, CDR2 SYGVKD. V lost 4 bases, J lost 3 bases, and 3 bases stayed unmatched. CDR3 residues: CAISVAGGRTDTQYF. In DNA, the CDR3 is TGTGCCATCAGTGTAGCGGGAGGGAGAACAGATACGCAGTATTTT.